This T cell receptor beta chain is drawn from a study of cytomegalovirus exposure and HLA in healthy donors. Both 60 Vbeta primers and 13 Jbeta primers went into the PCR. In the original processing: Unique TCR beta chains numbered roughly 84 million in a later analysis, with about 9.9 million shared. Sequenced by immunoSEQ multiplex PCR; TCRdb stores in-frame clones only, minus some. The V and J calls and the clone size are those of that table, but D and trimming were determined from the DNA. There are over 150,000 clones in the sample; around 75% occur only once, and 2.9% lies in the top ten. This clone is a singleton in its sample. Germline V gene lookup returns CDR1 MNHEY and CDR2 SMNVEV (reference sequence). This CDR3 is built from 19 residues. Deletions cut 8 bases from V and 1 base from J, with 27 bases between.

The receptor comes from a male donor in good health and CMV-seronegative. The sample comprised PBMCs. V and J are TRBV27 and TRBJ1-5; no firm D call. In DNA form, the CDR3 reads TGTGCCAGCCCCCAATCGATGGGCAGCCCCGATTGGAGCAATCAGCCCCAGCATTTT. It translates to CASPQSMGSPDWSNQPQHF.